This record looks at one T cell receptor (beta chain) sequence and its context. Its antigen is not known. MiXCR, applied by TCRdb to the 5' RACE reads, yields one record per CDR3 protein. The sample consists of around 960,000 distinct CDR3 sequences, 9% to 15% of them appearing once. With 0 bases clipped from V and 4 bases from J, the junction kept 3 bases outside the gene matches. The germline V gene encodes CDR1 LGHNA and CDR2 YNFKEQ. The CDR3 length is 15 residues. This specimen belongs to a study of identical twins. Whole-study results and caveats: Among monozygotic twins, out-of-frame TCR alpha sharing exceeded what models predicted. Surplus twin overlap in beta out-of-frame sequences was less pronounced.

Another study also made use of these data, one on yellow fever vaccine responses in identical twins.

The sequencing sample was made of PBMCs. The sequence was obtained from a woman aged 18-35 years in good health. The chain combines TRBV4-2 with TRBJ1-1; TRBD1 aligns across 9 bases. CDR3 loop: CASSQEETGGTEAFF. The CDR3 region has the DNA TGTGCCAGCAGCCAAGAGGAGACAGGGGGCACTGAAGCTTTCTTT.